This TCR beta chain was identified during a study of identical twins. Broader study findings: Clonotypes of the beta chain that were abundant in cord blood carried fewer insertions (memory repertoires showed none).

This clonotype has a handful of counts. The antigen remains unidentified. Germline V gene lookup returns CDR1 MGHDK and CDR2 SYGVNS. The CDR3 is 16 residues long. V was clipped by 3 bases and J by 5 bases; unmatched bases: 10. MiXCR, run by TCRdb on the 5' RACE reads, gives a single entry per CDR3 protein. The data contain fewer than 350,000 distinct CDR3 sequences, 8% to 9% of them singletons. The data also belong to a second study, concerning yellow fever vaccine responses in identical twins.

The V and J genes are TRBV25-1 and TRBJ2-1; 7 bases align to TRBD2. The receptor was isolated from a woman under 30 in good health. The sample taken for sequencing was memory (CD45RO+) T cells sorted from blood. CDR3 in DNA: TGTGCCAGCAGTGATCACGGGACTACCAGAGACAATGAGCAGTTCTTC. It yields the protein CASSDHGTTRDNEQFF.